Listed here are 14 T cell receptor beta chains from one sample, sequenced in a study of blood T cell repertoires in COVID-19. Sequencing used immunoSEQ multiplex PCR; TCRdb keeps in-frame clones, though not all of them. In the table there are about 310,000 clones, 80% to 90% of which are singletons. Sequenced input: peripheral blood. These receptors all stem from a woman between 50 and 59 years old who had recovered from COVID-19.

The gene calls are TRBV15 and TRBJ2-2; D is possibly TRBD1 (5 bases). The CDR3 runs 14 residues. CDR1 is LNHNV, CDR2 YYDKDF, per germline (reference sequence). The ends were cut back, 8 bases at V and 0 bases at J, with 10 bases in the middle. The CDR3 reads CATRQTANTGELFF. CDR3 bases: TGTGCCACCCGACAGACCGCGAACACCGGGGAGCTGTTTTTT.

This chain connects TRBV9 to TRBJ1-2; possibly TRBD1 for D (5 bases). V lost 4 bases, J lost 3 bases, and 22 bases lay in between. Per the germline V gene, CDR1 is SGDLS and CDR2 is YYNGEE. The CDR3 spans 17 residues. DNA of the CDR3: TGTGCCAGCAGCAGTAACCAATACCCACAGGTGGACTATGGCTACACCTTC. Its translation: CASSSNQYPQVDYGYTF.

This CDR3 reads CASSSTGTGDNGYTF. In DNA, the CDR3 is TGTGCCAGCAGCTCGACCGGGACAGGGGATAACGGCTACACCTTC. The chain has TRBV5-4 and TRBJ1-2; 10 nucleotides align to TRBD1. The trim removed 3 bases at V and 8 bases at J, leaving 10 bases unmatched. Germline V gene data show CDR1 as SGHNT and CDR2 as YYREEE (reference sequence). The CDR3 contains 15 residues.

This chain uses TRBV5-1 with TRBJ2-1; D is perhaps TRBD2 (6 bases). The CDR3 covers 15 residues. The germline V gene has CDR1 SGHRS and CDR2 YFSETQ. Trimming cost V 4 bases and J 3 bases, with 14 bases left between them. The CDR3 loop reads CASSVRDSDYNEQFF. In DNA form, the CDR3 reads TGCGCCAGCAGCGTCCGGGACTCGGACTACAATGAGCAGTTCTTC.

The V call is TRBV6-1, the J call TRBJ2-2; 8 nucleotides agree with TRBD1. The CDR3 consists of 14 residues. The V gene end was trimmed by 2 bases and the J gene end by 7 bases; junction bases not matched to a gene: 3. Germline CDR1 and CDR2: MNHNS and SASEGT. The CDR3 here is CASSEQGADGELFF. DNA of the CDR3: TGTGCCAGCAGTGAACAGGGGGCCGACGGGGAGCTGTTTTTT.

The V gene is TRBV28, the J gene TRBJ2-2, with D unresolved. V was pared by 5 bases and J by 5 bases, with 15 bases between. The CDR3 runs 15 residues. Germline lookup yields CDR1 MDHEN and CDR2 SYDVKM. The CDR3 DNA is TGTGCCAGCAGTCAACGGGTCTTTCGGACCGGGGAGCTGTTTTTT. Protein sequence: CASSQRVFRTGELFF.

This chain links TRBV7-2 with TRBJ2-5; TRBD2 matches 8 bases. The CDR3 loop spans 17 amino acids. V lost 4 bases and J lost 4; bases outside the gene matches: 14. From germline, CDR1 is SGHTA and CDR2 FQGNSA. CDR3: CASSSTVAGRGRETQYF. As DNA, the CDR3 is TGTGCCAGCAGCTCTACCGTAGCGGGAAGAGGGAGAGAGACCCAGTACTTC.

Concerning this clone: This sample also contains other DNA sequences that code for the same CDR3. The V and J genes are TRBV28 and TRBJ2-7; D may be TRBD1 (5 bases). The germline CDR1 and CDR2 sequences are MDHEN and SYDVKM. Trimming removed 1 base at V and 2 bases at J, with 9 bases between. The CDR3 sequence is 14 residues long. CDR3 region: CASSLSGLTYEQYF. The CDR3 DNA follows: TGTGCCAGCAGTTTATCAGGGCTAACCTACGAGCAGTACTTC.

The chain links TRBV5-5 to TRBJ1-1; D might be TRBD1 (5 bases). The CDR3 covers 13 residues. From germline, CDR1 is SGHKS and CDR2 YYEKEE (reference sequence). The V and J ends lost 4 bases and 11 bases respectively, with 18 bases between them. CDR3 region: CASSLRGGGEAFF. CDR3 coding DNA: TGTGCCAGCAGCCTGCGGGGTGGAGGGGAGGCTTTCTTT. Full variable domain (rest looked up from reference TRBV5-5 and TRBJ1-1): DAGVTQSPTHLIKTRGQQVTLRCSPISGHKSVSWYQQVLGQGPQFIFQYYEKEERGRGNFPDRFSARQFPNYSSELNVNALLLGDSALYLCASSLRGGGEAFFGQGTRLTVV.

This chain uses TRBV4-3 with TRBJ2-1; 11 nucleotides agree with TRBD2. The CDR3 spans 18 residues. The germline CDR1 and CDR2 sequences are LGHNA and YSLEER. Trimming cost V 0 bases and J 4 bases; bases outside gene matches: 8. CDR3 loop: CASSQDLITSGRYNEQFF. The CDR3 nucleotides read TGCGCCAGCAGCCAAGACCTTATAACTAGCGGGAGATACAATGAGCAGTTCTTC.

This rearrangement joins TRBV7-8 to TRBJ2-1, with 7 bases that match TRBD2. Germline lookup yields CDR1 SGHVS and CDR2 FQNEAQ. The length of the CDR3 is 17 residues. With V trimmed by 1 base and J by 4 bases, 10 bases remained unmatched. DNA for the CDR3: TGTGCCAGCAGCTTAGACGGTGGGAGCGGGGTATACAATGAGCAGTTCTTC. The encoded protein is CASSLDGGSGVYNEQFF.

The sample holds one count of this clone. The rearrangement joins TRBV7-8 to TRBJ2-7; D might be TRBD2 (6 bases). The CDR3 sequence is 14 residues long. CDR1 is SGHVS and CDR2 is FQNEAQ in the germline V gene. Trimming took off 5 bases at V and 3 bases at J, with 14 bases between the two ends. This chain's CDR3 is CASSTQTRNYEQYF. The CDR3, as DNA: TGTGCCAGCAGCACGCAGACTAGAAACTACGAGCAGTACTTC.

The chain has TRBV11-2 and TRBJ2-1, with D possibly matching TRBD1 (5 bases). Germline values: CDR1 SGHAT, CDR2 FQNNGV. The ends were cut back, 2 bases at V and 5 bases at J, with 19 bases in the middle. The CDR3 consists of 17 residues. The CDR3 region has the DNA TGTGCCAGCAGCTTATCGGCGCCAGGCCTCAGGGACAATGAGCAGTTCTTC. It is translated as CASSLSAPGLRDNEQFF.

The V call is TRBV28, the J call TRBJ2-7; D gene ambiguous. From germline, CDR1 is MDHEN and CDR2 SYDVKM. The CDR3 contains 12 residues. Trimming removed 10 bases from V and 6 bases from J, with 16 bases in between. CDR3 amino acids: CATARVLGEQYF. CDR3 bases: TGTGCCACCGCCCGGGTTTTAGGCGAGCAGTACTTC.